This is a list of T cell receptor beta chains from one sample in a study of blood T cell repertoires in COVID-19. Some clones are missing from TCRdb's copy, which holds only in-frame ones; the method was immunoSEQ multiplex PCR. The sample lists 110,000 or so clones, over 75% occurring once. The sequencing input was peripheral blood. The receptors come from a man over 45 with acute or convalescent COVID-19. The CDR3 runs from the conserved cysteine through the conserved F or W. Fields, in order: clone size, J gene, D gene, V gene, CDR3 DNA, CDR3 protein. D genes are given only for firm matches. Clone sizes are given selectively: once, few, many, or a class where the clone is expanded.

few,TRBJ1-1,-,TRBV28,TGTGCCAGCAGTTTAGGCTCGATAAGGCAGGGGCAAGCTTTCTTT,CASSLGSIRQGQAFF
-,TRBJ2-4,-,TRBV4-1,TGCGCCAGCAGCCAAGGTCCCCAGCTAGGAACGGCCAAAAACATTCAGTACTTC,CASSQGPQLGTAKNIQYF
once,TRBJ1-3,-,TRBV5-1,TGCGCCAGCAGCTTGGGCACAGCCTCTGGAAACACCATATATTTT,CASSLGTASGNTIYF
few,TRBJ1-2,TRBD1,TRBV30,TGTGCCTGGAGTCCCATACAGGGGGCTACTGGCTACACCTTC,CAWSPIQGATGYTF
-,TRBJ2-7,TRBD2,TRBV3-1/TRBV3-2,TGTGCCAGCAGCCCTACTAGCGGGGGACATCGTACCTACGAGCAGTACTTC,CASSPTSGGHRTYEQYF
-,TRBJ2-1,TRBD2,TRBV5-1,TGCGCCAGCAGCTTCGGCGGACTAGCGGCAATGATCGAGCAGTTCTTC,CASSFGGLAAMIEQFF
-,TRBJ1-1,-,TRBV5-4,TGTGCCAGCAGCTATGGGGGGGCAGCAGAAGCTTTCTTT,CASSYGGAAEAFF
-,TRBJ2-7,-,TRBV7-2,TGTGCCAGCAGCTTGGCGCGCGGGGGCCCCTACGAGCAGTACTTC,CASSLARGGPYEQYF
-,TRBJ2-2,-,TRBV9,TGTGCCAGCAGCCCTAGGACAGTTGGCACCGGGGAGCTGTTTTTT,CASSPRTVGTGELFF
-,TRBJ1-1,-,TRBV29-1,TGCAGCGTTACGGACAAGAGTGAAGCTTTCTTT,CSVTDKSEAFF
-,TRBJ1-2,TRBD1,TRBV2,TGTGCCAGCTCTAAGACAGGGAGCTACGCTAACTATGGCTACACCTTC,CASSKTGSYANYGYTF
-,TRBJ2-2,-,TRBV29-1,TGCAGCGTTGGACAGAGGAACACCGGGGAGCTGTTTTTT,CSVGQRNTGELFF
-,TRBJ1-1,TRBD1,TRBV12-3/TRBV12-4,TGTGCCAGCAGTCAGACAGGGACTGAAGCTTTCTTT,CASSQTGTEAFF
-,TRBJ2-2,TRBD1,TRBV24-1,TGTGCCACCAGTGAAGGCGACAGGGGATCCACCGGGGAGCTGTTTTTT,CATSEGDRGSTGELFF
-,TRBJ2-5,-,TRBV5-5,TGTGCCAGCAGCTTGGGACGGGTCCAAGAGACCCAGTACTTC,CASSLGRVQETQYF
-,TRBJ2-1,-,TRBV7-3,TGTGCCAGCAGCTTAGCGGGGAACCCCTACAATGAGCAGTTCTTC,CASSLAGNPYNEQFF
-,TRBJ2-7,-,TRBV15,TGTGCCACCAGCAAATCGGGGTTTTCCTCCTACGAGCAGTACTTC,CATSKSGFSSYEQYF
-,TRBJ2-5,-,TRBV29-1,TGCAGCGTTGAAGATCAGGGCCCCCCAAGGCGAGAGACCCAGTACTTC,CSVEDQGPPRRETQYF
-,TRBJ2-4,-,TRBV5-6,TGTGCCAGCAGTTCCCCCCTAAACATTCAGTACTTC,CASSSPLNIQYF
-,TRBJ1-2,-,TRBV6-6,TGTGCCAGCTCCCTAGGGGGTCGAGGCGGCTACACCTTC,CASSLGGRGGYTF
-,TRBJ2-2,TRBD1,TRBV27,TGTGCCAGGGGGACAGGGTGCCTTAGCGGGGAGCTGTTTTTT,CARGTGCLSGELFF
-,TRBJ1-2,TRBD1,TRBV5-4,TGTGCCAGCAGCTTGAGGGGTGACAGGGGGCATGGCTACACCTTC,CASSLRGDRGHGYTF
-,TRBJ2-5,-,TRBV7-8,TGTGCCAGCAGCTTAGCGACACCCCCCCTAGAGACCCAGTACTTC,CASSLATPPLETQYF
few,TRBJ1-4,-,TRBV28,TGTGCCAGCAGAAGGGGTGGCGAAAAACTGTTTTTT,CASRRGGEKLFF
-,TRBJ1-3,-,TRBV9,TGTGCCAGCAGCTTGGGGGAGGACCGAAACACCATATATTTT,CASSLGEDRNTIYF
few,TRBJ1-2,-,TRBV5-6,TGTGCCAGCAGCTACGTTAGACAGTACTATGGCTACACCTTC,CASSYVRQYYGYTF
-,TRBJ2-4,-,TRBV2,TGTGCCAGCAACTCGGCGCGCGGGGTTAAAAACATTCAGTACTTC,CASNSARGVKNIQYF
-,TRBJ2-3,TRBD1,TRBV5-1,TGCGCCAGCAGCCCATCCGACAGGGATGGAAATACGCAGTATTTT,CASSPSDRDGNTQYF
-,TRBJ2-1,TRBD2,TRBV15,TGTGCCACCAGCAGGAGCGGGGGGGAGACGTTCTTC,CATSRSGGETFF
once,TRBJ1-1,-,TRBV19,TGTGCCAGTACCCTCAGGGGAAGGATAAGTCGATCGAATAAGAACACTGAAGCTTTCTTT,CASTLRGRISRSNKNTEAFF
-,TRBJ2-5,-,TRBV7-6,TGTGCCAGCAGCTTAGAGCCCATGGTGGCCCAGTACTTC,CASSLEPMVAQYF
-,TRBJ2-1,TRBD2,TRBV19,TGTGCCAGTAGTATGGCTGCGGGGGGAGTAAATGAGCAGTTCTTC,CASSMAAGGVNEQFF
-,TRBJ2-1,TRBD1,TRBV10-3,TGTGCCATCAGGGGACAGGCCTACAATGAGCAGTTCTTC,CAIRGQAYNEQFF
-,TRBJ2-2,TRBD1,TRBV19,TGTGCCAGCCGGGACAGGGGTATAGGGTACACCGGGGAGCTGTTTTTT,CASRDRGIGYTGELFF
-,TRBJ1-1,TRBD1,TRBV27,TGTGCCAGCAGGTATACGTTGGAGGGGGCTTTCACTGAAGCTTTCTTT,CASRYTLEGAFTEAFF
-,TRBJ2-1,TRBD1,TRBV7-8,TGTGCCAGCAGTAAGGACAGGGGGCAAGGTGAGCAGTTCTTC,CASSKDRGQGEQFF
-,TRBJ2-5,-,TRBV11-1,TGTGCCAGCAGCTTATCAGCGAGAGAGACCCAGTACTTC,CASSLSARETQYF
-,TRBJ1-1,TRBD1,TRBV27,TGTGCCAGCAGCCCGGACAGGGGGCGGGGCACTGAAGCTTTCTTT,CASSPDRGRGTEAFF
-,TRBJ2-2,-,TRBV7-3,TGTGCCAGCAGCCCCCAAGGGGGGAGGGCCGGGGAGCTGTTTTTT,CASSPQGGRAGELFF
-,TRBJ2-3,-,TRBV5-1,TGCGCCAGCAGCGGGATCGACAGGTTCACAGATACGCAGTATTTT,CASSGIDRFTDTQYF
-,TRBJ1-6,-,TRBV11-1,TGTGCCAGCAGCTTAGGCCCGGCGAGGAATTCACCCCTCCACTTT,CASSLGPARNSPLHF
-,TRBJ1-3,-,TRBV7-8,TGTGCCAGCAGCTTTTCCCAGGGTGGGGACACCATATATTTT,CASSFSQGGDTIYF
once,TRBJ1-4,-,TRBV5-5,TGTGCCAGCAGCTGGACAGTTGTTAATGAAAAACTGTTTTTT,CASSWTVVNEKLFF
-,TRBJ1-2,-,TRBV19,TGTGCCAGTAGTTGGACTTATGGCTACACCTTC,CASSWTYGYTF
-,TRBJ1-2,TRBD1,TRBV19,TGTGCCAGTAAGCGTACCGGGACAGCAGCTAACTATGGCTACACCTTC,CASKRTGTAANYGYTF
-,TRBJ2-3,-,TRBV19,TGTGCCAGTAGTACACTCCCTTCAGGGCTCGCCACAGATACGCAGTATTTT,CASSTLPSGLATDTQYF
-,TRBJ2-2,TRBD2,TRBV30,TGTGCCTGGCAGCATAGCGGGCGGTACACCGGGGAGCTGTTTTTT,CAWQHSGRYTGELFF
few,TRBJ2-3,TRBD1,TRBV9,TGTGCCAGCAGCGTCCGGACAGGCGATACGCAGTATTTT,CASSVRTGDTQYF
-,TRBJ1-4,-,TRBV6-4,TGTGCCAGCAGTGCACAGGCGGGAAGCGAAAAACTGTTTTTT,CASSAQAGSEKLFF
-,TRBJ2-7,-,TRBV28,TGTGCCAGCAGTTCAAGATTTAGGGACACGGGCCACGAGCAGTACTTC,CASSSRFRDTGHEQYF
-,TRBJ2-2,TRBD1,TRBV18,TGTGCCAGCTCATTCTCCTTCCAGGGACAGGGCCGTACCGGGGAGCTGTTTTTT,CASSFSFQGQGRTGELFF
-,TRBJ2-5,TRBD2,TRBV11-2,TGTGCCAGCAGCTTAGGTTTGACTAGCGGGGGGATGGGAGAGACCCAGTACTTC,CASSLGLTSGGMGETQYF
-,TRBJ2-2,-,TRBV7-3,TGTGCCAGCAGCTTAATGGAGGCGTCCGGGGAGCTGTTTTTT,CASSLMEASGELFF
-,TRBJ1-2,-,TRBV19,TGTGCCAGTAGTTTGTTGGCAGGGTCCGTATTAGACTATGGCTACACCTTC,CASSLLAGSVLDYGYTF
-,TRBJ1-5,-,TRBV19,TGTGCCAGTACTGACAGCTATAGCAATCAGCCCCAGCATTTT,CASTDSYSNQPQHF